The next 30 T cell receptor beta chains were all read from a single sample in a study of T-cell reconstitution after alpha-beta-depleted transplantation in children. It was with unique molecular identifiers that the TCRbeta library was prepared. TCRdb reprocessed the PCR reads with MiXCR, giving one entry per CDR3 protein. The table shows around 270,000 distinct CDR3 sequences, with 10% occurring only once. The source material was PBMCs, sampled before TCRalphabeta/CD19-depleted stem cell transplant. These receptors all come from a boy under two years old with acute myeloid leukemia, due to receive a stem cell transplant.

The V and J genes are TRBV20-1 and TRBJ2-5, with 9 bases aligning to TRBD2. J was trimmed by 3 bases and V by 6 bases; bases with no gene match: 14. Per the germline V gene, CDR1 is DFQATT and CDR2 is SNEGSKA (reference sequence). This CDR3 has 16 residues. CDR3 coding DNA: TGCAGTGCGATGGGCCGTTGGGTAGCGGGGGAAGAGACCCAGTACTTC. Translation gives CSAMGRWVAGEETQYF.

This clonotype was observed at least ten times. This sequence joins TRBV11-2 and TRBJ2-5; 8 bases match TRBD2. V trimming: 6 bases; J trimming: 7 bases; junction bases outside the gene matches: 10. The CDR3 loop spans 14 amino acids. Germline values: CDR1 SGHAT, CDR2 FQNNGV. The CDR3 here is CASRAPGLEGTQYF. The CDR3, as DNA: TGTGCCAGCAGGGCACCGGGACTAGAAGGGACCCAGTACTTC. The whole variable domain, filled in from reference TRBV11-2 and TRBJ2-5, reads EAGVAQSPRYKIIEKRQSVAFWCNPISGHATLYWYQQILGQGPKLLIQFQNNGVVDDSQLPKDRFSAERLKGVDSTLKIQPAKLEDSAVYLCASRAPGLEGTQYFGPGTRLLVL.

This clonotype was counted ten times or more. This chain connects TRBV28 to TRBJ2-3; 8 bases are a match to TRBD1. The junction had 3 bases not matched to a gene; V was cut back by 2 bases and J by 2 bases. This CDR3 has 15 amino acids. From germline, CDR1 is MDHEN and CDR2 SYDVKM. The CDR3 nucleotides are TGTGCCAGCAGTTTACAGGGGGCCCCCACAGATACGCAGTATTTT. This sequence encodes CASSLQGAPTDTQYF. Using reference TRBV28 and TRBJ2-3 for the parts outside the CDR3, the full variable domain is DVKVTQSSRYLVKRTGEKVFLECVQDMDHENMFWYRQDPGLGLRLIYFSYDVKMKEKGDIPEGYSVSREKKERFSLILESASTNQTSMYLCASSLQGAPTDTQYFGPGTRLTVL.

This rearrangement joins TRBV27 to TRBJ2-2, with 11 nucleotides matching TRBD2. Germline V gene lookup returns CDR1 MNHEY and CDR2 SMNVEV (reference sequence). With 6 bases clipped from V and 4 bases from J, the junction kept 7 bases outside the gene matches. The CDR3 consists of 16 residues. The CDR3 DNA follows: TGTGCCAGCAGGGCGGGACTAGCGGCTTTCACCGGGGAGCTGTTTTTT. Translating it yields CASRAGLAAFTGELFF.

Ten or more counts support this clonotype. The genes are TRBV21-1 and TRBJ2-7; the table's D call, TRBD1, was not checked against the DNA. TRBV21-1 is reported as a pseudogene. This CDR3 contains 14 residues. For the CDR3, the DNA is TGTGCCAGCAGCAAAGGCCCGGGGGCGGGAGAGCAGTACTTC. The encoded protein is CASSKGPGAGEQYF.

This clonotype was seen once. A read error is possible here, since a much larger clone lies one base away. The chain joins TRBV29-1 to TRBJ2-7, with D maybe TRBD1 (6 bases). The CDR3 extends over 12 amino acids. CDR1 is SQVTM, CDR2 ANQGSEA, per germline. The CDR3: CSVDQGNYEHYF. The CDR3 bases are TGCAGCGTTGACCAGGGGAACTACGAGCATTACTTC.

This clonotype appeared many times. This chain links TRBV28 with TRBJ2-7; D unclear. CDR3 length equals 13 residues. From germline, CDR1 is MDHEN and CDR2 SYDVKM. V was shortened by 7 bases and J by 0 bases, with 10 bases between the two germline ends. The CDR3 loop reads CASIPRASYEQYF. The DNA for the CDR3 is TGTGCCAGCATCCCAAGGGCCTCCTACGAGCAGTACTTC.

This clonotype appeared many times. This chain joins TRBV28 and TRBJ1-1; 7 bases fit TRBD1. The ends lost 5 bases at V and 0 bases at J; junction bases unmatched: 6. The CDR3 length is 15 residues. Germline-derived CDR1 and CDR2 are MDHEN and SYDVKM. In DNA, the CDR3 is TGTGCCAGCAGTACCCGACAGGGATTGAACACTGAAGCTTTCTTT. Translating it yields CASSTRQGLNTEAFF.

Ten or more counts support this clonotype. The J gene is TRBJ2-7, the V gene TRBV7-2; D uncertain. The V gene's germline CDR1 is SGHTA and CDR2 FQGNSA. Trimming shortened V by 5 bases and J by 0 bases, and 14 bases separated the two germline ends. There are 15 residues in the CDR3. Written as DNA, the CDR3 is TGTGCCAGCAGCGCCCGGCCATCCTTCTCCTACGAGCAGTACTTC. Translation gives CASSARPSFSYEQYF.

This clonotype was detected many times. The J gene is TRBJ2-4, the V gene TRBV12-3 or TRBV12-4; TRBD1 might be the D (5 bases). Trimming removed 7 bases at V and 4 bases at J, with 11 bases between. The CDR3 is 13 residues long. Here the CDR3 DNA reads TGTGCCAGCACCAACCCAGGGAAAAACATTCAGTACTTC. This translates into CASTNPGKNIQYF.

This clonotype has ten or more counts. This chain joins TRBV27 and TRBJ1-4, with 8 positions matching TRBD1. The J segment lost 10 bases and the V segment lost 4 bases, leaving 11 bases of the junction unmatched. Germline CDR1 reads MNHEY; CDR2 reads SMNVEV (reference sequence). This CDR3 region has 15 residues. CDR3 bases: TGTGCCAGCAGTTCTCCAGGACAGGGAAAGGGAAAACTGTTTTTT. This sequence encodes CASSSPGQGKGKLFF.

This clonotype was seen many times. V is TRBV7-3 and J is TRBJ2-3; D may match TRBD1 or TRBD2 (6 bases each). The CDR3 runs to 13 residues. V was cut by 0 bases and J by 6 bases, with 7 bases left in between. Germline V gene sequence: CDR1 SGHTA, CDR2 FQGTGA. The CDR3 here is CASSLTGGDTQYF. Here the CDR3 DNA reads TGTGCCAGCAGCTTAACCGGGGGCGATACGCAGTATTTT. Full variable domain (rest looked up from reference TRBV7-3 and TRBJ2-3): GAGVSQTPSNKVTEKGKYVELRCDPISGHTALYWYRQSLGQGPEFLIYFQGTGAADDSGLPNDRFFAVRPEGSVSTLKIQRTERGDSAVYLCASSLTGGDTQYFGPGTRLTVL.

There are many counts of this clonotype. The rearrangement uses TRBV12-3 or TRBV12-4 and TRBJ1-5; tentatively, D is TRBD1 (5 bases). The CDR3 length is 14 residues. Trimming removed 7 bases at V and 4 bases at J, with 14 bases between. The CDR3 coding sequence is TGTGCCAGCACCCCGGACACTCGGAATCAGCCCCAGCATTTT. It encodes CASTPDTRNQPQHF.

The chain has TRBV25-1 and TRBJ2-3; TRBD1 aligns across 8 bases. V gave up 2 bases and J gave up 4 bases; unmatched junction bases: 5. The CDR3 is 15 amino acids. Germline assignment: CDR1 MGHDK and CDR2 SYGVNS. The CDR3 DNA follows: TGTGCCAGCAGTGAACCCGGACAGGGAGCAGATACGCAGTATTTT. Translated, it gives CASSEPGQGADTQYF.

This clonotype occurred many times. The CDR3 sequence: CSVGSGGETQYF. DNA for the CDR3: TGCAGCGTTGGGTCAGGGGGCGAGACCCAGTACTTC. This sequence joins TRBV29-1 and TRBJ2-5, with 8 bases matching TRBD1. The J segment lost 5 bases and the V segment lost 4 bases, leaving 3 bases of the junction unmatched. Germline V gene sequence: CDR1 SQVTM, CDR2 ANQGSEA. The CDR3 loop spans 12 amino acids.

J is TRBJ2-3 and V is TRBV12-3 or TRBV12-4, with 7 bases fitting TRBD2. CDR3 size: 17 residues. After removal of 6 bases from V and 2 bases from J, the junction contained 14 bases not matched to a gene. CDR3 sequence reads: CASSPRREPKLTDTQYF. The CDR3 region has the DNA TGTGCCAGCAGCCCCAGGCGGGAGCCCAAACTCACAGATACGCAGTATTTT.

In its sample, this clonotype was seen many times. The chain combines TRBV12-3 or TRBV12-4 with TRBJ1-1; TRBD1 matches 11 bases. The CDR3 length is 16 residues. V shed 4 bases and J 4 bases; nucleotides not matched to a gene: 8. CDR3 sequence (DNA): TGTGCCAGCAGTTCCCCCCTGGGGACAGGGGGCACTGAAGCTTTCTTT. Amino acids: CASSSPLGTGGTEAFF.

In this sample, this clonotype turned up many times. The chain is built from TRBV20-1 and TRBJ2-1; 7 nucleotides align to TRBD2. The CDR3 length is 16 residues. Unmatched junction bases numbered 9, after V lost 0 bases and J lost 4 bases. Germline V gene data show CDR1 as DFQATT and CDR2 as SNEGSKA (reference sequence). CDR3 sequence (DNA): TGCAGTGCTAGAGATCCCCAGGCTAGCGGATACAATGAGCAGTTCTTC. Protein sequence: CSARDPQASGYNEQFF.

This clonotype was recorded at least ten times. The chain has TRBV12-3 or TRBV12-4 and TRBJ1-1; a weak D match, TRBD1 (6 bases). Trimming cost V 5 bases and J 4 bases, with 14 bases left between them. The length of the CDR3 is 14 residues. Here the CDR3 DNA reads TGTGCCAGCAGTACACGCAGGGGTGGCACTGAAGCTTTCTTT. As protein: CASSTRRGGTEAFF.

This clonotype was counted at least ten times. The V and J genes are TRBV7-2 and TRBJ2-7, with TRBD2 matching 7 bases. The germline CDR1 and CDR2 sequences are SGHTA and FQGNSA. With V trimmed by 6 bases and J by 12 bases, 8 bases remained unmatched. The CDR3 consists of 11 residues. In DNA, the CDR3 is TGTGCCAGCAGTTCACGAGCGGGAAGGTACTTC. Residues: CASSSRAGRYF.

This clonotype was detected ten times or more. The chain has TRBV7-2 and TRBJ2-3; the D gene is possibly TRBD1 (6 bases). The CDR3 has 14 residues. CDR1 SGHTA and CDR2 FQGNSA come from the germline V gene. Trimming removed 5 bases from V and 3 bases from J, with 12 bases in between. CDR3 DNA sequence: TGTGCCAGCAGCCGTCGGACAGTTACAGATACGCAGTATTTT. Protein product: CASSRRTVTDTQYF.

About this clonotype: A much larger clone lies a single base off, so this may be a read error. The J gene is TRBJ2-7, the V gene TRBV18; 7 bases align to TRBD1. This CDR3 is 15 amino acids long. Germline CDR1 and CDR2: KGHSH and LQKENI. The CDR3 loop reads CVSSALDRPSYEQYF. The CDR3 bases are TGTGTCAGCTCAGCCCTGGACAGGCCGTCCTACGAGCAGTACTTC.

The chain links TRBV11-1 to TRBJ2-2, with 10 bases fitting TRBD1. There are 18 residues in the CDR3. J gave up 1 base and V 3 bases, and 8 bases lay outside the gene matches. Germline CDR1 reads SGHAT; CDR2 reads FQDESV (reference sequence). The CDR3 region is CASSLGQGSFLNTGELFF. CDR3 bases: TGTGCCAGCAGCTTGGGACAGGGGTCCTTCTTGAACACCGGGGAGCTGTTTTTT.

This clonotype was observed a few times. This chain uses TRBV28 with TRBJ2-4, with D possibly being TRBD1 (6 bases). The CDR3 consists of 14 residues. V was shortened by 7 bases and J by 4 bases, with 14 bases between the two germline ends. Germline-derived CDR1 and CDR2 are MDHEN and SYDVKM. CDR3 coding DNA: TGTGCCAGCAATCAGGGACACCTTAAAAACATTCAGTACTTC. Translation: CASNQGHLKNIQYF.

Ten or more counts support this clonotype. V and J are TRBV6-5 and TRBJ2-7; 7 nucleotides align to TRBD1. CDR3 length: 15 residues. J gave up 8 bases and V 4 bases, and 14 bases lay outside the gene matches. CDR1 and CDR2 from the germline V gene are MNHEY and SVGAGI. The CDR3 spells CASSSTGTDVVKQYF. CDR3 bases: TGTGCCAGCAGTTCTACCGGGACAGATGTAGTCAAGCAGTACTTC.

This clonotype was seen many times. The chain combines TRBV29-1 with TRBJ2-7, with D perhaps matching TRBD1 (5 bases). Trimming removed 4 bases at V and 2 bases at J, with 12 bases between. Germline loops: CDR1 SQVTM, CDR2 ANQGSEA. The CDR3 has 13 residues. CDR3 region: CSVVLGAPYEQYF. CDR3 DNA sequence: TGCAGCGTTGTGTTAGGGGCACCCTACGAGCAGTACTTC.

This clonotype was observed at least ten times. The V and J genes are TRBV10-3 and TRBJ2-6; tentatively, D is TRBD1 (5 bases). Trimming removed 6 bases from V and 0 bases from J, with 9 bases in between. Germline V lookup: CDR1 ENHRY, CDR2 SYGVKD. The CDR3 consists of 15 residues. This chain's CDR3 is CAIRDMSSGANVLTF. The CDR3 DNA sequence: TGTGCCATCAGGGACATGAGCTCTGGGGCCAACGTCCTGACTTTC.

In its sample, this clonotype was seen many times. This sequence joins TRBV6-1 and TRBJ1-1, with D possibly matching TRBD1 (6 bases). The CDR3 has 14 amino acids. Germline V gene sequence: CDR1 MNHNS, CDR2 SASEGT. Trimming took 6 bases from V and 3 from J, leaving 14 bases between them. The chain's CDR3 is CASSHRGGDTEAFF. CDR3 nucleotide sequence: TGTGCCAGCAGCCATCGAGGGGGGGACACTGAAGCTTTCTTT.

This clonotype was detected only a few times. The V and J genes are TRBV29-1 and TRBJ2-6; no clear D gene. CDR1 is SQVTM and CDR2 is ANQGSEA in the germline V gene. With 3 bases removed from V and 0 bases from J, the gap between germline ends came to 12 bases. CDR3 size: 16 residues. The CDR3 DNA follows: TGCAGCGTTGACCTGACCGGAGACTCTGGGGCCAACGTCCTGACTTTC. Amino acid sequence: CSVDLTGDSGANVLTF.

V gene TRBV29-1 combines with J gene TRBJ2-7; 9 bases align to TRBD1. V shed 6 bases and J 5 bases; nucleotides not matched to a gene: 5. Per germline, CDR1 SQVTM and CDR2 ANQGSEA. The CDR3 is 12 amino acids. The CDR3 reads CSVADRGHEQYF. CDR3 nucleotide sequence: TGCAGCGTCGCGGACAGGGGACACGAGCAGTACTTC.